This T cell receptor (beta chain) was found in a study of CXCR3-negative and CXCR3-positive naive CD8 T cells. There are 15 residues in the CDR3. Germline CDR1 LNHNV, CDR2 YYDKDF (reference sequence). Study-level points and caveats: More hydrophobic TRB CDR3s were found in CXCR3-positive naive cells than in CXCR3-negative naive cells. Memory CD8+ cells showed much lower diversity, while both naive subsets were comparably high.

TRB cDNA was prepared as libraries by UMI-labeled 5' RACE. TCRdb processed the 5' RACE reads again and assigns one entry to each CDR3 protein, with no DNA. This repertoire includes under 85,000 distinct CDR3 sequences. Points on this clonotype: What it binds is not known.

The chain couples TRBV15 to TRBJ1-5. This sequence originates from a human donor in good health. Some clones in this sample may be carry-over from other donors' samples. Specimen: naive CXCR3+ CD8+ T cells from blood. The subset is: CD45RO-CCR7+CD27+CD95- naive CD8+ T cells expressing CXCR3 (TNR3+). CDR3 sequence: CATSRDRGLYQPQHF.